This record looks at one T cell receptor (beta chain) sequence and its context. Original data processing: Estimated nucleated cell counts came from reference gene primer amplification. Method: immunoSEQ multiplex PCR; TCRdb's copy keeps in-frame clones and lacks some. V and J calls plus clone size are reproduced from that table; the DNA served to infer D and trimming. Of some 150,000 clones detected, approximately 78% appear once; the ten largest clones hold less than 5%. These data originate in a study of blood T cell repertoires in COVID-19. V was pared by 4 bases and J by 2 bases, with 12 bases between. The CDR3 totals 14 residues. Germline V lookup: CDR1 SGHRS, CDR2 YFSETQ.

The chain employs TRBV5-1 and TRBJ2-5; tentatively, D is TRBD2 (5 bases). What was sequenced was peripheral blood. This TCR came from a woman aged 80 or older with acute or convalescent COVID-19. In DNA form, the CDR3 reads TGCGCCAGCAGCGTGTCTAGGAGGCAAGAGACCCAGTACTTC. It encodes CASSVSRRQETQYF.